The rows below give T cell receptor beta chains drawn from one sample of a study of blood T cell repertoires in COVID-19. Sequencing used immunoSEQ multiplex PCR; TCRdb keeps in-frame clones, though not all of them. Of about 40,000 clones listed, approximately 90% are singletons. The sequencing sample was made of peripheral blood. Every receptor here comes from a man in his fifties in a cohort sampled during active COVID-19. CDR3s include the opening cysteine and the closing phenylalanine or tryptophan. The D gene is left open where the match is weak. Not all rows give a size; the values are once, few, many and, for expanded clones, a class.

J | D | size | V | DNA | CDR3
TRBJ1-4 | TRBD1 | . | TRBV7-2 | TGTGCCAGCAGCTCTGGTCCTACCGGGACAGGGGCCGAAAAACTGTTTTTT | CASSSGPTGTGAEKLFF
TRBJ2-7 | TRBD1 | . | TRBV7-9 | TGTGCCAGCACCTCCCTAACAGGGGCGTTTTTGGAGCAGTACTTC | CASTSLTGAFLEQYF
TRBJ1-2 | TRBD1 | . | TRBV4-1 | TGCGCCAGCAGCCCCCAAAGTCCGACAGGGGGCCCTATCTATGGCTACACCTTC | CASSPQSPTGGPIYGYTF
TRBJ2-3 | TRBD2 | . | TRBV9 | TGTGCCAGCAGCGTAGGGACTAGCGGGTCCTCAGATACGCAGTATTTT | CASSVGTSGSSDTQYF
TRBJ1-3 | TRBD1 | . | TRBV7-6 | TGTGCCAGCAGCTTAATGGGACAGGGGGCAACTGTTGGAAACACCATATATTTT | CASSLMGQGATVGNTIYF
TRBJ1-5 | . | few | TRBV6-2/TRBV6-3 | TGTGCCAGCAGTTACGAACAGCCTAATCAGCCCCAGCATTTT | CASSYEQPNQPQHF
TRBJ2-3 | TRBD2 | . | TRBV19 | TGTGCCAGTAGTACCCTAGCGGGAGGCACAGATACGCAGTATTTT | CASSTLAGGTDTQYF
TRBJ1-2 | . | few | TRBV7-9 | TGTGCCAGCAGCGGAGACTATGGCTACACCTTC | CASSGDYGYTF
TRBJ2-1 | TRBD2 | . | TRBV7-9 | TGTGCCAGCAAAACCGATCGGGGGGTCTACGAGCAGTTCTTC | CASKTDRGVYEQFF
TRBJ2-3 | . | few | TRBV6-2/TRBV6-3 | TGTGCCAGCAGTATCCTCACAGATACGCAGTATTTT | CASSILTDTQYF
TRBJ2-2 | . | few | TRBV5-1 | TGCGCCAGCAGAGTCGAGACAATAAACACCGGGGAGCTGTTTTTT | CASRVETINTGELFF
TRBJ1-3 | . | . | TRBV3-1/TRBV3-2 | TGTGCCAGCAGCCAAGATTTTGGAGTTGACTCTGGAAACACCATATATTTT | CASSQDFGVDSGNTIYF
TRBJ2-3 | . | . | TRBV2 | TGTGCCAGCAGTGAAGCAGACGGGATATTGGATACGCAGTATTTT | CASSEADGILDTQYF
TRBJ2-2 | TRBD2 | . | TRBV27 | TGTGCCAGCAGATCCTATCTAGCGGGAGCCATCACCGGGGAGCTGTTTTTT | CASRSYLAGAITGELFF
TRBJ2-2 | TRBD2 | . | TRBV7-2 | TGTGCCAGCAGCTTATATAGTAGCGGGGGCCTTTCGAACACCGGGGAGCTGTTTTTT | CASSLYSSGGLSNTGELFF
TRBJ2-3 | . | . | TRBV9 | TGTGCCAGCAGCGTAGTAGGGAGGACTTCAGGAGATACGCAGTATTTT | CASSVVGRTSGDTQYF
TRBJ2-2 | TRBD2 | few | TRBV10-1 | TGCGCCAGCAGTGTCGGGAGGGATACCGGGGAGCTGTTTTTT | CASSVGRDTGELFF
TRBJ2-2 | . | . | TRBV19 | TGTGCTGGGGGGATGACCGGGGAGCTGTTTTTT | CAGGMTGELFF
TRBJ2-1 | TRBD1 | . | TRBV4-1 | TGCGCCAGCAGCCAAGGACAGGGGGTCAATGAGCAGTTCTTC | CASSQGQGVNEQFF
TRBJ2-1 | . | . | TRBV7-7 | TGTGCTAGCAGCTTAGATCCGACTTCCTACAATGAGCAGTTCTTC | CASSLDPTSYNEQFF
TRBJ2-5 | . | . | TRBV4-3 | TGCGCCAGCAGCCAAGATCCGAGTATCCAAGAGACCCAGTACTTC | CASSQDPSIQETQYF
TRBJ1-2 | . | . | TRBV7-8 | TGTGCCAGCAGCTCAGAGATTCTGGGGCGTAACTATGGCTACACCTTC | CASSSEILGRNYGYTF
TRBJ1-2 | . | . | TRBV28 | TGTGCCAGCAGCCTCGGGGTCCATGGCTACACCTTC | CASSLGVHGYTF
TRBJ2-7 | TRBD2 | . | TRBV7-2 | TGTGCCAGCAGCTTAGGTCGGACTAGCCCGTCCTACGAGCAGTACTTC | CASSLGRTSPSYEQYF
TRBJ2-2 | TRBD2 | . | TRBV19 | TGTGCCAGTAGCGTTAGCGGGGGGGGAACCGGGGAGCTGTTTTTT | CASSVSGGGTGELFF
TRBJ2-5 | TRBD2 | once | TRBV19 | TGTGCCAGTAGTCTCTTACTAGCGGGAGATGTAGAGACCCAGTACTTC | CASSLLLAGDVETQYF
TRBJ2-1 | TRBD2 | . | TRBV4-1 | TGCGCCAGCAGCCAAGTAAAAAGTGGGGGACTAGTTGGTTTCTACAATGAGCAGTTCTTC | CASSQVKSGGLVGFYNEQFF
TRBJ2-3 | . | . | TRBV7-2 | TGTGCCAGCAGCTTAGGCGGGGCTGTGACAGATACGCAGTATTTT | CASSLGGAVTDTQYF
TRBJ1-2 | . | . | TRBV4-1 | TGCGCCAGCAGCCAACCTCGGGACACCGTTGTCCGGCGAGGGTATGGCTACACCTTC | CASSQPRDTVVRRGYGYTF
TRBJ1-6 | . | . | TRBV14 | TGTGCCAGCAGCCCCGGCGGGAGGGGAGTTTCACCCCTCCACTTT | CASSPGGRGVSPLHF
TRBJ2-1 | TRBD2 | . | TRBV4-3 | TGCGCCAGCAGCCAAGCTCCGGGACTAGGTTCCTACAATGAGCAGTTCTTC | CASSQAPGLGSYNEQFF
TRBJ2-3 | TRBD1 | . | TRBV24-1 | TGTGCCACCAGTGACCCGGGACAGAGCACAGATACGCAGTATTTT | CATSDPGQSTDTQYF
TRBJ2-1 | TRBD2 | . | TRBV5-1 | TGCGCCAGCAGCCCGACGGGGGGGGCTTACAATGAGCAGTTCTTC | CASSPTGGAYNEQFF
TRBJ1-3 | . | . | TRBV19 | TGTGCCAGTAGTGCGTACTCTGGAAACACCATATATTTT | CASSAYSGNTIYF
TRBJ1-1 | TRBD1 | . | TRBV9 | TGTGCCAGCAGCGTATCAGGGGGCACTGAAGCTTTCTTT | CASSVSGGTEAFF
TRBJ2-2 | TRBD2 | . | TRBV7-3 | TGTGCCAGCAGCTTACCCGCTAGCGGGGGGCCGGGGGACACCGGGGAGCTGTTTTTT | CASSLPASGGPGDTGELFF
TRBJ2-1 | . | . | TRBV12-3/TRBV12-4 | TGTGCCAGCAGTTTGGCTCGATACAATGAGCAGTTCTTC | CASSLARYNEQFF
TRBJ2-1 | TRBD2 | . | TRBV7-7 | TGTGCTAGCAGCCCGGGACTAGCGGGAGATTGGAATGAGCAGTTCTTC | CASSPGLAGDWNEQFF
TRBJ2-1 | TRBD2 | . | TRBV3-1/TRBV3-2 | TGTGCCAGCAGCCCGTCAGCGGGGGGGCCATATGAGCAGTTCTTC | CASSPSAGGPYEQFF
TRBJ2-1 | TRBD2 | . | TRBV7-3 | TGTGCCAGCAGCTTAATGGCGGGGGGTACAAACAATGAGCAGTTCTTC | CASSLMAGGTNNEQFF
TRBJ2-1 | . | . | TRBV4-3 | TGCGCCAGCAGCCAAAGCCGGGTTTACAATGAGCAGTTCTTC | CASSQSRVYNEQFF
TRBJ2-2 | . | . | TRBV30 | TGTGCCTGGAGTGGACCAGGTGGGGAGCTGTTTTTT | CAWSGPGGELFF
TRBJ1-6 | . | . | TRBV27 | TGTGCCAGCTCTGGGGAGGGTTCACCCCTCCACTTT | CASSGEGSPLHF
TRBJ2-7 | . | . | TRBV14 | TGTGCCAGCAGCCAAGTCGACACCCACTACGAGCAGTACTTC | CASSQVDTHYEQYF
TRBJ1-1 | . | . | TRBV4-3 | TGCGCCAGCAGCCAAGATATGAGGAACACTGAAGCTTTCTTT | CASSQDMRNTEAFF
TRBJ2-2 | . | . | TRBV28 | TGTGCCAGCATGAGTCGGTGGAGCACCGGGGAGCTGTTTTTT | CASMSRWSTGELFF
TRBJ2-3 | TRBD1 | . | TRBV4-3 | TGCGCCAGCAGCCAAGAGGGACAGGGGTACTATACGCAGTATTTT | CASSQEGQGYYTQYF
TRBJ2-3 | TRBD2 | once | TRBV5-4 | TGTGCCAGCAGCTTACGGACTAGCGGGAGTATACATACGCAGTATTTT | CASSLRTSGSIHTQYF